This TCR beta chain is from a study of T-cell reconstitution after alpha-beta-depleted transplantation in children. This clonotype was counted ten times or more. Preparation of the TCRbeta library involved a method that used unique molecular identifiers. TCRdb analysed the PCR reads with MiXCR anew, one entry per CDR3 protein. The repertoire holds fewer than 700,000 distinct CDR3 sequences, with 13% as singletons. The sequences come from PBMCs, mostly from graft donor cells, collected 360 days after TCRalphabeta/CD19-depleted stem cell transplant. The TCR originated in a male patient younger than 18 who had a stem cell transplant for acute myeloid leukemia, so the T cells may come from the graft donor.

As DNA, the CDR3 is TGTGCCAGCAGTTTAGGTGGCCCTACTACCTACGAGCAGTACTTC. Protein: CASSLGGPTTYEQYF. The rearrangement joins TRBV28 to TRBJ2-7; no clear D. The CDR3 extends over 15 amino acids. Germline-derived CDR1 and CDR2 are MDHEN and SYDVKM. Deletions cut 2 bases from V and 2 bases from J, with 13 bases between.